This is a list of T cell receptor beta chains from one sample in a study of T cells in localized non-small cell lung cancer. The assay was immunoSEQ multiplex PCR, and TCRdb's table has in-frame clones only and misses some. The table includes about 46,000 clones, around 86% detected once. This specimen was peripheral blood mononuclear cells, taken before any cancer treatment. These receptors were collected from a man aged 40-75 years with stage III lung adenocarcinoma. CDR3s include the opening cysteine and the closing phenylalanine or tryptophan. A D gene is named only where the DNA matches it firmly. Not every row has a clone size; where given, it reads once, few, many or a size class.

clone size,D gene,J gene,V gene,CDR3 DNA,CDR3 protein
-,TRBD1,TRBJ2-7,TRBV7-6,TGTGCCAGCAGCCGTTACAGGGGTTCCTACGAGCAGTACTTC,CASSRYRGSYEQYF
-,TRBD1,TRBJ2-1,TRBV7-7,TGTGCCAGCAGCTGGAGACAGGGGGCGGACAATGAGCAGTTCTTC,CASSWRQGADNEQFF
-,TRBD2,TRBJ2-7,TRBV6-6,TGTGCCAGCAGGACCAGCGGGGTTTACGAGCAGTACTTC,CASRTSGVYEQYF
-,-,TRBJ2-5,TRBV9,TGTGCCAGCACCATCACAGGGATTTCGGGGGAGACCCAGTACTTC,CASTITGISGETQYF
-,TRBD1,TRBJ1-1,TRBV5-1,TGCGCCAGCAGCTGGGGGACTCTGACAGGGGGGAGTAGCACTGAAGCTTTCTTT,CASSWGTLTGGSSTEAFF
-,TRBD2,TRBJ2-5,TRBV11-2,TGTGCCAGCGGCTGGACTAGCGGGGGGGCGGCAGAGACCCAGTACTTC,CASGWTSGGAAETQYF
once,-,TRBJ2-6,TRBV10-3,TGTGCCATCAGTGACCGATTGACAGTCCCAGGGGTTTCTGGGGCCAACGTCCTGACTTTC,CAISDRLTVPGVSGANVLTF
-,TRBD1,TRBJ1-1,TRBV6-1,TGTGCCAGCAGCTTCCCCGCAGGGGGCACTGAAGCTTTCTTT,CASSFPAGGTEAFF
-,-,TRBJ2-4,TRBV21-1,TGTGCCAGCAGCAAGAAAATTACAGCTAGTTATCTGATAGCCAAAAACATTCAGTACTTC,CASSKKITASYLIAKNIQYF
-,TRBD1,TRBJ1-4,TRBV5-6,TGTGCCAGCAGCCTTAGGACAGGCCTTCTCAATGAAAAACTGTTTTTT,CASSLRTGLLNEKLFF
-,-,TRBJ1-6,TRBV7-9,TGTGCCAGCAGCCGCGGGGGTAACTCACCCCTCCACTTT,CASSRGGNSPLHF
-,TRBD1,TRBJ2-7,TRBV14,TGTGCCAGCAGCCAAACGGGGACAGGCCTTTGGGAGCAGTACTTC,CASSQTGTGLWEQYF
once,-,TRBJ1-5,TRBV27,TGTGCCAGCAGTTTGGGGTCAGGGTCTAGCAATCAGCCCCAGCATTTT,CASSLGSGSSNQPQHF
few,-,TRBJ2-7,TRBV11-2,TGTGCCAGCAGCCCGCTCTACGAGCAGTACTTC,CASSPLYEQYF
-,-,TRBJ1-1,TRBV19,TGTGCCAGTAGTAGAAAACCGGACACTGAAGCTTTCTTT,CASSRKPDTEAFF
-,TRBD2,TRBJ2-3,TRBV2,TGTGCCACCGAGACTAGCCCTGGCAGGAAGGATACGCAGTATTTT,CATETSPGRKDTQYF
-,-,TRBJ2-1,TRBV5-6,TGTGCCAGCAGCGGGCGGCTAGCCTATGAGCAGTTCTTC,CASSGRLAYEQFF
-,-,TRBJ1-3,TRBV27,TGTGCCAGCAGTCAATTCAGGGGATCCTCTGGAAACACCATATATTTT,CASSQFRGSSGNTIYF
-,-,TRBJ1-2,TRBV11-1,TGTGCCAGCAGCTTAGCTCCGGATCGCGCTTATGGCTACACCTTC,CASSLAPDRAYGYTF
-,-,TRBJ2-1,TRBV11-2,TGTGCCAGCACCCTAGGGGCGGCCCGCTTGGGGCAGTTCTTC,CASTLGAARLGQFF
-,TRBD1,TRBJ1-2,TRBV5-5,TGTGCCAGTAGGTTAACAGGGGCCAGCGACTATGGCTACACCTTC,CASRLTGASDYGYTF
-,-,TRBJ2-2,TRBV11-3,TGTGCCAGCAGCTACTTGGACGGGGAGCTGTTTTTT,CASSYLDGELFF
few,-,TRBJ1-2,TRBV6-5,TGTGCCAGCAGGCAACCCGCGGTCTATGGCTACACCTTC,CASRQPAVYGYTF
once,TRBD1,TRBJ2-1,TRBV5-6,TGTGCCAGCAGTCCGACCGTTATGGGACAGGGGTACAATGAGCAGTTCTTC,CASSPTVMGQGYNEQFF
-,-,TRBJ1-1,TRBV10-3,TGTGCCATCAGCGCCCGGGAGGACACTGAAGCTTTCTTT,CAISAREDTEAFF
-,TRBD2,TRBJ2-7,TRBV5-4,TGTGCCAGCAGGGCTAGCGGGGGGAGTTACGAGCAGTACTTC,CASRASGGSYEQYF
-,-,TRBJ2-7,TRBV19,TGTGCCAGCGGAGGGGGGTTCTACGAGCAGTACTTC,CASGGGFYEQYF
-,-,TRBJ2-6,TRBV25-1,TGTGCCAGCAGTGAATGGCAATCTGGGGCCAACGTCCTGACTTTC,CASSEWQSGANVLTF
-,-,TRBJ2-3,TRBV7-2,TGTGCCAGCAGCCTAACTTTAGGGGGGGCCACAGATACGCAGTATTTT,CASSLTLGGATDTQYF
-,TRBD2,TRBJ2-7,TRBV19,TGTGCCAGTAGTATAGAGGCGCGGGGGAGGCACGAGCAGTACTTC,CASSIEARGRHEQYF
once,-,TRBJ1-5,TRBV19,TGTGCCAGTAGACATGGGGATCAGCCCCAGCATTTT,CASRHGDQPQHF
-,-,TRBJ2-3,TRBV9,TGTGCCAGCAGCGCGGACTGGGGGGGCTCAGATACGCAGTATTTT,CASSADWGGSDTQYF
-,TRBD1,TRBJ2-1,TRBV6-1,TGTGCCAGCAGTTGGGACAGAGGAAATGAGCAGTTCTTC,CASSWDRGNEQFF
-,-,TRBJ2-1,TRBV6-1,TGTGCCAGCAGTGAATTCGGTGAGCAGTTCTTC,CASSEFGEQFF
-,-,TRBJ2-7,TRBV29-1,TGCAGCGTTGAAGAGCGCGACTACGAGCAGTACTTC,CSVEERDYEQYF
-,-,TRBJ2-7,TRBV7-2,TGTGCCAGCAGCTTAGGGCCGCTCGGGCGATCAACTTACTACGAGCAGTACTTC,CASSLGPLGRSTYYEQYF
few,-,TRBJ1-5,TRBV6-1,TGTGCCAGTCAGGGCGGAAAACAGCCCCAGCATTTT,CASQGGKQPQHF
-,TRBD2,TRBJ2-1,TRBV4-1,TGCGCCAGCAGCTCATTGGGGGGGTACAATGAGCAGTTCTTC,CASSSLGGYNEQFF
-,-,TRBJ2-3,TRBV27,TGTGCCAGCAGCCCCATCACGGGGGCTGAAGATACGCAGTATTTT,CASSPITGAEDTQYF
few,TRBD2,TRBJ2-5,TRBV5-4,TGTGCCAGCAGCCAAGAGCGGGGGGGCCAAGAGACCCAGTACTTC,CASSQERGGQETQYF
-,-,TRBJ2-5,TRBV5-1,TGCGCCAGCAGCTTCGGCAGGGACGGGACCCAGTACTTC,CASSFGRDGTQYF
few,-,TRBJ2-7,TRBV5-1,TGCGCCAGCAGCTTGGAACCCTCGGGGTACGAGCAGTACTTC,CASSLEPSGYEQYF
-,-,TRBJ2-7,TRBV27,TGTGCCAGCAGTCGCCGGGACATGGTAGGGGGGCAGTACTTC,CASSRRDMVGGQYF